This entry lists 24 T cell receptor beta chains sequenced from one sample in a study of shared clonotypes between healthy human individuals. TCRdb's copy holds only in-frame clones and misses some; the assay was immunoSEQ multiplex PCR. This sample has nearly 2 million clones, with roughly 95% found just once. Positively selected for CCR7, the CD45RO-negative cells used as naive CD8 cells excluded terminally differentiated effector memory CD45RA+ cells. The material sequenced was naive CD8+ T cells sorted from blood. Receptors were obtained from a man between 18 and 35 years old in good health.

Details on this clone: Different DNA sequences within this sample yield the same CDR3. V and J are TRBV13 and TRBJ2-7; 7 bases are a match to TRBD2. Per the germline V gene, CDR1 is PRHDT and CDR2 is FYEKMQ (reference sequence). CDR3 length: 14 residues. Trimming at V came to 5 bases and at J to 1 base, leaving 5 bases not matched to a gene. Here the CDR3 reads CASSPTSSSYEQYF. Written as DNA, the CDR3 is TGTGCCAGCAGCCCGACTAGCTCATCCTACGAGCAGTACTTC.

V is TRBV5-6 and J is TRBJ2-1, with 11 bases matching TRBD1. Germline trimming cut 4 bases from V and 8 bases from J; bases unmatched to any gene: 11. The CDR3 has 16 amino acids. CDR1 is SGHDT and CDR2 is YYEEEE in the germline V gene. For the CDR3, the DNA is TGTGCCAGCAGCAGCGCCGGGACAGGGGGTATAGATGAGCAGTTCTTC. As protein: CASSSAGTGGIDEQFF.

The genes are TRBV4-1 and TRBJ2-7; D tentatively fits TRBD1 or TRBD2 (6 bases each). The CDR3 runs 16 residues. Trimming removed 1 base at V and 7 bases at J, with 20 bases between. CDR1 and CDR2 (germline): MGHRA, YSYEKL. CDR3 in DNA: TGCGCCAGCAGCCAAGTTCCGGACAGCTTGGAGGGGGAGCAGTACTTC. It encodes CASSQVPDSLEGEQYF.

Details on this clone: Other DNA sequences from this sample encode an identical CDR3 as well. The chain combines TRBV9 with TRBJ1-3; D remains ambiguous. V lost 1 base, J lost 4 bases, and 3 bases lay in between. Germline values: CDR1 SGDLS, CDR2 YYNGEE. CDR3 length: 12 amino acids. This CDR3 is CASSVSGNTIYF. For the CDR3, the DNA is TGTGCCAGCAGCGTATCCGGAAACACCATATATTTT.

The CDR3 region is CASSEGRETNEKLFF. CDR3 bases: TGTGCCAGCAGTGAAGGAAGGGAGACTAATGAAAAACTGTTTTTT. The rearrangement links TRBV6-1 to TRBJ1-4; D is uncertain. V gave up 1 base and J gave up 2 bases, with 8 bases separating them. The CDR3 is made up of 15 amino acids. The germline gives CDR1 MNHNS, CDR2 SASEGT.

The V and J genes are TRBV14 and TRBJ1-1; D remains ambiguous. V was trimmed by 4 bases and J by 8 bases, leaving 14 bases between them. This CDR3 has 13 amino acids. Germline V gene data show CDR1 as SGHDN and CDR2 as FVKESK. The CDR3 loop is CASSLLGQPEAFF. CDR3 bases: TGTGCCAGCAGCCTACTCGGCCAGCCGGAAGCTTTCTTT.

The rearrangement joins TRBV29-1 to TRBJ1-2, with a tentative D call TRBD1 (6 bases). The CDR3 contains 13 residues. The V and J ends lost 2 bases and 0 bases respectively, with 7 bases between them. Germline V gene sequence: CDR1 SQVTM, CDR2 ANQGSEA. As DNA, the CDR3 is TGCAGCGTTGAACGGACAGCTAACTATGGCTACACCTTC. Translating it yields CSVERTANYGYTF.

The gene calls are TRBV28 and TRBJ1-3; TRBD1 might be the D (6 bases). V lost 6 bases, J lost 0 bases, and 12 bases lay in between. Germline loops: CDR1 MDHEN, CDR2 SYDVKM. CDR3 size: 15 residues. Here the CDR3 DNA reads TGTGCCAGCAGCCTCACAGGGAACTCTGGAAACACCATATATTTT. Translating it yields CASSLTGNSGNTIYF.

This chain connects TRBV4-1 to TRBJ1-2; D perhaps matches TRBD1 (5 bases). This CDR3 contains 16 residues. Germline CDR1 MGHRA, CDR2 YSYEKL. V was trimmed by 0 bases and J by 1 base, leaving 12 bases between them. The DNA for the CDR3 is TGCGCCAGCAGCCAAGAATTGGGACTTCGTAACTATGGCTACACCTTC. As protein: CASSQELGLRNYGYTF.

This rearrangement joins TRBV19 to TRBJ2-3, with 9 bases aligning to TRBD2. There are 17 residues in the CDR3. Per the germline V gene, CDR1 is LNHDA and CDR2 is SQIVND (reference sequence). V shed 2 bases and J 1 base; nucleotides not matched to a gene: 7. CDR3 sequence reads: CASSISHERGGTDTQYF. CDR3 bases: TGTGCCAGTAGTATAAGTCATGAGCGGGGGGGCACAGATACGCAGTATTTT.

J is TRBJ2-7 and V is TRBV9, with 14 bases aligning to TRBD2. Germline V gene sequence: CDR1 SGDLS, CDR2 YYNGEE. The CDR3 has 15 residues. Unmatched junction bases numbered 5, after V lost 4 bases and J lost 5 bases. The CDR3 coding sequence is TGTGCCAGCAGCCCGGGACTAGCGGGAGAGGACGAGCAGTACTTC. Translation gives CASSPGLAGEDEQYF.

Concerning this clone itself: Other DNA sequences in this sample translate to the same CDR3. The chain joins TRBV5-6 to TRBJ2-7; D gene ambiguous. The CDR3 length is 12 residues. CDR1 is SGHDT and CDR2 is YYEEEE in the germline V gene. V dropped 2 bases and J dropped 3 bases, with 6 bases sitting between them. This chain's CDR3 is CASSFLSYEQYF. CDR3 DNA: TGTGCCAGCAGCTTCCTCAGCTACGAGCAGTACTTC.

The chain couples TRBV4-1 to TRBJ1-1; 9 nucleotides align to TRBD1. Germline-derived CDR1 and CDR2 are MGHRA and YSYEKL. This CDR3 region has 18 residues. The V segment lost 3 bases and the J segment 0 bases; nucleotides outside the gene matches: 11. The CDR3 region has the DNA TGCGCCAGCAGCCATTTCGTCCCGGGACAGGGTATGAACACTGAAGCTTTCTTT. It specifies CASSHFVPGQGMNTEAFF.

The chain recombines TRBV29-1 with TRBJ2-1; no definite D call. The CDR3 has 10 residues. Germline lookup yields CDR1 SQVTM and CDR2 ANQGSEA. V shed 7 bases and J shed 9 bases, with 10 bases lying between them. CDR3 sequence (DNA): TGCAGCGGGCTCTACGGTGAGCAGTTCTTC. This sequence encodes CSGLYGEQFF.

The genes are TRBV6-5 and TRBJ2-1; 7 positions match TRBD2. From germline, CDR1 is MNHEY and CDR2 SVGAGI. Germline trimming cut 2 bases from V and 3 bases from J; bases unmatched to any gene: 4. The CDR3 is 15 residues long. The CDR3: CASSYREGLYNEQFF. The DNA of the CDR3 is TGTGCCAGCAGTTACAGGGAGGGCCTCTACAATGAGCAGTTCTTC.

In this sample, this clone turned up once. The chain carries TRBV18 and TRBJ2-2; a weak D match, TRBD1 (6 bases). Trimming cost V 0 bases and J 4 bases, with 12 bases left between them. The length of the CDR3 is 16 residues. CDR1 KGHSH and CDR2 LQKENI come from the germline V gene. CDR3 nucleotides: TGTGCCAGCTCACCACCGTTCAGGGGAATCACCGGGGAGCTGTTTTTT. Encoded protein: CASSPPFRGITGELFF. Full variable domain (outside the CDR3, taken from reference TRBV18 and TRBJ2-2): NAGVMQNPRHLVRRRGQEARLRCSPMKGHSHVYWYRQLPEEGLKFMVYLQKENIIDESGMPKERFSAEFPKEGPSILRIQQVVRGDSAAYFCASSPPFRGITGELFFGEGSRLTVL.

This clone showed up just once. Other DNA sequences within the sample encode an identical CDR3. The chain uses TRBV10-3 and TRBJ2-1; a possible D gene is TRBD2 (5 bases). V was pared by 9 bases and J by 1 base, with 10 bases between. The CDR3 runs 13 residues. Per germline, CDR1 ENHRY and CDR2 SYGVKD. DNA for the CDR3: TGTGCCATAGGTACGGGGTCCTACAATGAGCAGTTCTTC. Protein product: CAIGTGSYNEQFF.

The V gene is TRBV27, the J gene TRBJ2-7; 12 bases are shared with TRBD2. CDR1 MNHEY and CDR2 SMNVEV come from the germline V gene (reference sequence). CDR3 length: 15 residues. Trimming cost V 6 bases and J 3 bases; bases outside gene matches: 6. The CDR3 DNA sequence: TGTGCCAGCAGAGAGCTAGCGGGGGGGTTCTACGAGCAGTACTTC. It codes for CASRELAGGFYEQYF.

The CDR3 spells CASSTLQGNGYTF. The CDR3 region has the DNA TGTGCCAGCAGTACTCTACAGGGGAATGGCTACACCTTC. The rearrangement links TRBV27 to TRBJ1-2; 7 bases map to TRBD1. This CDR3 has 13 residues. V gave up 5 bases and J gave up 6 bases; unmatched junction bases: 6. CDR1 MNHEY and CDR2 SMNVEV come from the germline V gene (reference sequence).

The CDR3 DNA is TGTGCCAGCAGCTCTGCCGGCGTGGAGCAGTTCTTC. It codes for CASSSAGVEQFF. The genes are TRBV9 and TRBJ2-1; D gene ambiguous. Germline loops: CDR1 SGDLS, CDR2 YYNGEE. The CDR3 length is 12 residues. Trimming took off 4 bases at V and 10 bases at J, with 12 bases between the two ends. Combining the CDR3 with reference TRBV9 and TRBJ2-1 gives the whole variable domain DSGVTQTPKHLITATGQRVTLRCSPRSGDLSVYWYQQSLDQGLQFLIQYYNGEERAKGNILERFSAQQFPDLHSELNLSSLELGDSALYFCASSSAGVEQFFGPGTRLTVL.

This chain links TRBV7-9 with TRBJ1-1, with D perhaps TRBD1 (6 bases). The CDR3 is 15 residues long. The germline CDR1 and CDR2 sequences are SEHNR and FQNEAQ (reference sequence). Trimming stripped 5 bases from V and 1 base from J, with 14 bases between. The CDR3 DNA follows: TGTGCCAGCAGCCCTCCGACAGGTCCGAACACTGAAGCTTTCTTT. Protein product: CASSPPTGPNTEAFF.

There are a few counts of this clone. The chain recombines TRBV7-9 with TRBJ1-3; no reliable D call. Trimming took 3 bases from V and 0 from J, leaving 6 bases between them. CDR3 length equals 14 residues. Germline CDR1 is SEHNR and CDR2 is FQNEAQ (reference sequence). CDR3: CASSFRSSGNTIYF. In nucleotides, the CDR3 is TGTGCCAGCAGCTTTAGGAGCTCTGGAAACACCATATATTTT.

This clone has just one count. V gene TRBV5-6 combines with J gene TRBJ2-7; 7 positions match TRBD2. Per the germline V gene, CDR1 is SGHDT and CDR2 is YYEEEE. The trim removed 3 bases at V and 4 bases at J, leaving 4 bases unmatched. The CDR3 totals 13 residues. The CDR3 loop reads CASSSGREYEQYF. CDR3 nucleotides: TGTGCCAGCAGCTCAGGGAGGGAGTACGAGCAGTACTTC.

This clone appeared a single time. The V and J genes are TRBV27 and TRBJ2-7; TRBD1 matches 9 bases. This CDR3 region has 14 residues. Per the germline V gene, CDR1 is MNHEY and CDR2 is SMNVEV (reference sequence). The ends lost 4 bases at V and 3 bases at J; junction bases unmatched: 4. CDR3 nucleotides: TGTGCCAGCAGTTCGACAGGGGGAGTCTACGAGCAGTACTTC. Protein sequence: CASSSTGGVYEQYF.